This T cell receptor (beta chain) was sequenced during a study of shared T cell receptors in the human thymus. Generated by immunoSEQ multiplex PCR, the TCRdb table keeps only in-frame clones and is missing some. In the table there are 650,000 to 950,000 clones, approximately 85% of which are singletons. Trimming at V came to 3 bases and at J to 0 bases, leaving 3 bases not matched to a gene. CDR1 SGDLS and CDR2 YYNGEE come from the germline V gene. This CDR3 is built from 16 residues. The sample was also linked to a second study, of human thymus T cells.

This sequence was found in a girl under three years old with a congenital heart defect. The sequencing input was thymocytes. The chain employs TRBV9 and TRBJ2-7; 13 nucleotides align to TRBD2. The CDR3 protein is CASSGGLAGSSYEQYF. In nucleotides, the CDR3 is TGTGCCAGCAGCGGGGGACTAGCGGGGAGCTCCTACGAGCAGTACTTC.